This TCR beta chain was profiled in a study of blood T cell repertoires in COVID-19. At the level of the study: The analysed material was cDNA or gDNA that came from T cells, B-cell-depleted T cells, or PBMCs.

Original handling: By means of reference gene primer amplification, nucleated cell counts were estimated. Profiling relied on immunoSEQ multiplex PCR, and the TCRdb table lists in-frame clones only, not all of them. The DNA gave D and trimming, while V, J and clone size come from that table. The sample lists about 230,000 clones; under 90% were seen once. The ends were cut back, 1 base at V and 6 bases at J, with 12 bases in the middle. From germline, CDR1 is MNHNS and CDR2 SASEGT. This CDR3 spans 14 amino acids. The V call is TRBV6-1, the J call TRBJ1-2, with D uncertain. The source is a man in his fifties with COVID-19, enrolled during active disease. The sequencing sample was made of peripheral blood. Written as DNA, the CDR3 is TGTGCCAGCAGTGAAGGAGGATCATGGGATGGCTACACCTTC. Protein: CASSEGGSWDGYTF.